This entry lists 8 T cell receptor beta chains sequenced from one sample in a study of OX40 agonist ivuxolimab in advanced cancers. Clones were read by immunoSEQ multiplex PCR, and TCRdb kept only the in-frame ones, dropping some. The sample carries some 94,000 clones, 91% recorded once. The sample was CD4+ or CD8+ T cells sorted from blood, taken in a trial of the OX40 agonist ivuxolimab. Every receptor here comes from an adult with an advanced solid tumor such as melanoma, head and neck, liver or kidney cancer.

The chain is built from TRBV7-5 and TRBJ2-5; whether TRBD1, the table's D call, matches the DNA was not checked. TRBV7-5 is given as a pseudogene. The CDR3 consists of 14 residues. CDR3 DNA sequence: TGTGCCAGAAGCTTGGACAGGAGGAAAGAGACCCAGTACTTC. Translating gives CARSLDRRKETQYF.

In its sample, this clone was seen a few times. In DNA form, the CDR3 reads TGTGCCAGCAGCTTACATCTCACTCGCTCCTACGAGCAGTACTTC. As protein: CASSLHLTRSYEQYF. The gene calls are TRBV11-3 and TRBJ2-7; no definite D call. CDR1 is SGHNT and CDR2 is YENEEA in the germline V gene. V dropped 2 bases and J dropped 0 bases, with 11 bases sitting between them. The CDR3 covers 15 residues.

The chain is built from TRBV6-1 and TRBJ2-1; TRBD2 aligns across 7 bases. The germline gives CDR1 MNHNS, CDR2 SASEGT. This CDR3 has 15 residues. Trimming took 7 bases from V and 0 from J; bases not matched to a gene: 6. DNA for the CDR3: TGTGCCAGCATTTGGGCTAGCGGCTCCTACAATGAGCAGTTCTTC. Translation gives CASIWASGSYNEQFF.

The CDR3 loop is CAISEPGRTKYEQYF. The CDR3 DNA reads TGTGCCATCAGTGAGCCGGGGAGAACTAAATACGAGCAGTACTTC. V usage is TRBV10-3 and J usage is TRBJ2-7, with D perhaps TRBD2 (5 bases). Germline CDR1 ENHRY, CDR2 SYGVKD. Trimming cost V 2 bases and J 4 bases, with 15 bases left between them. This CDR3 has 15 residues.

The V call is TRBV28, the J call TRBJ2-1; no definite D call. The CDR3 runs 15 residues. V lost 7 bases and J 5 bases, leaving 18 bases between the germline ends. Germline V gene lookup returns CDR1 MDHEN and CDR2 SYDVKM. The CDR3 spells CASTPRTPADNEQFF. DNA of the CDR3: TGTGCCAGCACCCCCCGGACGCCCGCGGACAATGAGCAGTTCTTC.

The rearrangement joins TRBV7-2 to TRBJ1-5; D ambiguous. The CDR3 is 13 residues long. CDR1 SGHTA and CDR2 FQGNSA come from the germline V gene. V was shortened by 2 bases and J by 2 bases, with 4 bases between the two germline ends. CDR3 loop: CASSLRGNQPQHF. CDR3 in DNA: TGTGCCAGCAGCTTAAGGGGCAATCAGCCCCAGCATTTT.

The chain recombines TRBV25-1 with TRBJ2-1, with D possibly matching TRBD1 (5 bases). V lost 6 bases and J lost 2, with 14 bases in between. The CDR3 is 15 amino acids. Germline V gene lookup returns CDR1 MGHDK and CDR2 SYGVNS. The CDR3 DNA is TGTGCCAGCAGAACTCAGGGTCAGCCCTACAATGAGCAGTTCTTC. Encoded protein: CASRTQGQPYNEQFF.

This chain connects TRBV7-9 to TRBJ1-4; D might be TRBD1 (5 bases). CDR1 and CDR2 (germline): SEHNR, FQNEAQ (reference sequence). The CDR3 totals 14 residues. The V end lost 0 bases, the J end lost 8 bases, and 10 bases lay between the germline ends. The CDR3 loop reads CASSLAQGYEKLFF. Written as DNA, the CDR3 is TGTGCCAGCAGCTTAGCCCAGGGATACGAAAAACTGTTTTTT.